These T cell receptor beta chains were read from a single sample in a study of OX40 agonist ivuxolimab in advanced cancers. TCRdb's copy holds only in-frame clones and misses some; the assay was immunoSEQ multiplex PCR. Among tens of thousands of clones listed, about 87% were seen once. Source: CD4+ or CD8+ T cells sorted from blood, taken in a trial of the OX40 agonist ivuxolimab. The origin of the receptors is an adult with an advanced solid tumor such as melanoma, head and neck, liver or kidney cancer. Both conserved end residues are part of each CDR3. The order of the fields is D gene, J gene, V gene, CDR3 DNA, CDR3 protein. D genes are given only for firm matches.

>.|TRBJ2-3|TRBV4-1
TGCGCCAGCAGTCGCAGCGATACGCAGTATTTT
CASSRSDTQYF
>.|TRBJ2-7|TRBV19
TGTGCCAGATCCGAGCCGGACAAGCCCTACGAGCAGTACTTC
CARSEPDKPYEQYF
>.|TRBJ2-2|TRBV9
TGTGCCAGCAGCGGTGGGGTTGGGGAGCTGTTTTTT
CASSGGVGELFF
>TRBD1|TRBJ1-1|TRBV2
TGTGCCAGCAAACGCCCGGGGGACAGGGTTAGGGAAGCTTTCTTT
CASKRPGDRVREAFF
>TRBD1|TRBJ2-7|TRBV5-1
TGCGCCAGCACCCGGGACAGCCCATCCTACGAGCAGTACTTC
CASTRDSPSYEQYF
>.|TRBJ2-1|TRBV10-3
TGTGCCATCATGCGCGGGAGAGGGGGCCACAATGAGCAGTTCTTC
CAIMRGRGGHNEQFF
>.|TRBJ1-5|TRBV5-3
TGTGCCAGAAGCTCGGGCGGGTCCCAGAGCAATCAGCCCCAGCATTTT
CARSSGGSQSNQPQHF
>.|TRBJ1-2|TRBV18
TGTGCCAGCTCACCCACCGTTGGGGGGCGGGAAGGCTACACCTTC
CASSPTVGGREGYTF
>.|TRBJ2-2|TRBV6-1
TGTGCCAGCAGTGAAGGGCCGGCGAACACCGGGGAGCTGTTTTTT
CASSEGPANTGELFF
>TRBD2|TRBJ2-4|TRBV19
TGTGCCAGTAGTATAGGCGGTGAGCGGGAGGGCCTGATAGCCAAAAACATTCAGTACTTC
CASSIGGEREGLIAKNIQYF
>.|TRBJ2-3|TRBV28
TGTGCCAGCAGTGTCGGGACAATCCCCAGGGGCACAGATACGCAGTATTTT
CASSVGTIPRGTDTQYF
>.|TRBJ2-1|TRBV7-3
TGTGCCAGCAGCTTACATGAGAGCTCCTACAATGAGCAGTTCTTC
CASSLHESSYNEQFF
>.|TRBJ2-1|TRBV29-1
TGCAGCGGGTGGGACTTCTCTTACAATGAGCAGTTCTTC
CSGWDFSYNEQFF
>TRBD1|TRBJ2-7|TRBV6-6
TGTGCCAGCAGTTACCTTGGGACAGGGATCTACGAGCAGTACTTC
CASSYLGTGIYEQYF
>TRBD1|TRBJ2-2|TRBV5-1
TGCGCCAGCCGACAGGGGGAAAGGACCGGGGAGCTGTTTTTT
CASRQGERTGELFF
>TRBD2|TRBJ2-7|TRBV5-1
TGCGCCAGCAGCTTGACGGGACTAGCTAACCACGAGCAGTACTTC
CASSLTGLANHEQYF
>TRBD1|TRBJ1-3|TRBV9
TGTGCCAGCAGCCCCTGGACAGGGGGCTTGGACACCATATATTTT
CASSPWTGGLDTIYF
>.|TRBJ1-2|TRBV28
TGTGCCAGCAGTCCCCCCCCAACCAGGAAGGGCTACACCTTC
CASSPPPTRKGYTF
>.|TRBJ2-7|TRBV6-1
TGTGCCATCCGGGACATGAGCTACGAGCAGTACTTC
CAIRDMSYEQYF
>.|TRBJ2-7|TRBV28
TGTGCCAGCAGACTCCTGACAGGAACCTACGAGCAGTACTTC
CASRLLTGTYEQYF
>TRBD2|TRBJ2-7|TRBV11-3
TGTGCCAGCAGCTTTCTTACTAGCGGGAGCGACGAGCAGTACTTC
CASSFLTSGSDEQYF